This record covers a single T cell receptor beta chain. What it binds is not known. This sample stems from a study of cytomegalovirus exposure and HLA in healthy donors. General study results and limits: As immune exposure information, only CMV serostatus was available. A missense variant in DCLRE1C was later tied to TCR beta V- and J-gene trimming. Earlier results showed most TCR beta V segments being productive about 87% or about 30% of the time.

V was pared by 0 bases and J by 3 bases, with 12 bases between. This CDR3 comprises 15 residues. Germline assignment: CDR1 SGHRS and CDR2 YFSETQ. Vbeta (60) and Jbeta (13) primers were used in the PCR. Libraries were prepared by immunoSEQ multiplex PCR; TCRdb keeps only in-frame clonotypes and omits some of them. The table shows roughly 70,000 clones, with roughly four fifths occurring only once. This clonotype originated in a man aged 18 to 29 in good health and CMV-seronegative. The chain uses TRBV5-1 and TRBJ1-1, with D perhaps TRBD1 (6 bases). Material for sequencing was PBMCs. The CDR3 DNA reads TGCGCCAGCAGCTTGGATGCAGGGGAGCACACTGAAGCTTTCTTT. Translating gives CASSLDAGEHTEAFF.